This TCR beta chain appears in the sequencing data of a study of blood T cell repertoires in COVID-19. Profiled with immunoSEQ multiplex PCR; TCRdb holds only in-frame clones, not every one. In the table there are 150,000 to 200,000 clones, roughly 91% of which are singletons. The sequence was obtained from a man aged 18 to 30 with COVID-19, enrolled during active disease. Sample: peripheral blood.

The CDR3 DNA sequence: TGTGCCAGCAGTTTAGGGCAGGGGTCGGATTCACCCCTCCACTTT. Translation: CASSLGQGSDSPLHF. This chain uses TRBV27 with TRBJ1-6; a possible D gene is TRBD1 (6 bases). The CDR3 totals 15 residues. Germline loops: CDR1 MNHEY, CDR2 SMNVEV (reference sequence). V lost 2 bases and J lost 8, with 13 bases in between.